This T cell receptor (beta chain) was obtained from a study of blood T cells in healthy people across ages. Isolation recovered at least 6.5 million PBMCs from every sample. The germline CDR1 and CDR2 sequences are ENHRY and SYGVKD. The CDR3 length is 11 residues. V lost 10 bases, J lost 5 bases, and 9 bases lay in between. A second roughly 7 to 12 cycle PCR used barcoded and J-beta primers. In TCRdb, the 5' RACE reads were re-called with MiXCR into one record per CDR3 protein. The sample consists of roughly 800,000 distinct CDR3 sequences, 55% to 75% of them appearing once. The chain joins TRBV10-3 to TRBJ2-1, with D maybe TRBD1 (6 bases). The sequenced material came from blood. The receptor was isolated from a young man in good health. As DNA, the CDR3 is TGTGCCAGCCGGGACAACAATGAGCAGTTCTTC. Its translation is CASRDNNEQFF.